This T cell receptor (beta chain) originates from a study of human CD8 memory T cell subsets. CDR3 length: 15 amino acids. Germline CDR1 LNHNV, CDR2 YYDKDF (reference sequence). For every subset, the RNA was derived from duplicate vials of approximately 150,000 sorted CD8+ T cells. Libraries for TCR beta were constructed using UMI-labeled 5' RACE. For each CDR3 protein, TCRdb gives one entry from its re-call of the 5' RACE reads, without DNA. There are about 11,000 distinct CDR3 sequences in the sample, with approximately 8% held by the top ten. Broader study findings: Stem-like memory T cell repertoires barely overlapped those of precursor exhausted T cells. Diversity was similarly high in stem-like memory and precursor exhausted T cells, which was not the case for effector memory cells.

Measured by frequency, this clonotype is medium-sized. Its antigen is undetermined. This rearrangement joins TRBV15 to TRBJ2-1; without DNA, the TCRdb call of TRBD1 cannot be checked. This clonotype was sampled from a human donor in good health. The sample was CD8+ T cells from PBMCs. CDR3 in amino acids: CATRPLGQAFNEQFF.